This T cell receptor beta chain originates from a study of patients and donors after allogeneic stem cell transplantation. Via MiXCR, TCRdb re-called the RT-PCR reads, giving one row per CDR3 protein. The data contain over 130,000 distinct CDR3 sequences, roughly 35% of them singletons. The sequence was collected from a human donor who was either an allogeneic HSCT recipient or a stem cell or donor lymphocyte infusion donor (not recorded which). It is not recorded whose cells these are; they may come from a transplant donor. Sequenced: blood, either unsorted or a sorted T cell fraction (not recorded which).

CDR3 nucleotide sequence: TGCGCCAGCAGCCAATACGAGGGGACAGGAGAAGGCGGGGAGCTGTTTTTT. This gives the protein CASSQYEGTGEGGELFF. The rearrangement uses TRBV4-3 and TRBJ2-2; 8 bases are shared with TRBD1. Germline V gene data show CDR1 as LGHNA and CDR2 as YSLEER. V shed 2 bases and J 7 bases; nucleotides not matched to a gene: 12. The CDR3 consists of 17 residues.